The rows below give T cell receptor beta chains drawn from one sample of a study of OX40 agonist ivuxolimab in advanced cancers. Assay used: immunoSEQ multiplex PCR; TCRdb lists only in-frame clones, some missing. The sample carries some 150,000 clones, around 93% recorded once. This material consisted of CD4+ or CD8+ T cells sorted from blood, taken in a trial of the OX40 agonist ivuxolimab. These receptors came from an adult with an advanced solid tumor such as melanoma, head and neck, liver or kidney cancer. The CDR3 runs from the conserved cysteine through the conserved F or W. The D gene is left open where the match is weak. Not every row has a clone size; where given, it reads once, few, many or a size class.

CDR3 protein: CASSWGQGQYGYTF
CDR3 DNA: TGCGCCAGCAGTTGGGGGCAGGGGCAGTATGGCTACACCTTC
D gene: -
V gene: TRBV5-1
J gene: TRBJ1-2
clone size: -

CDR3 protein: CASSLVVRGETQYF
CDR3 DNA: TGTGCCAGCAGCTTAGTGGTACGTGGGGAGACCCAGTACTTC
D gene: -
V gene: TRBV7-2
J gene: TRBJ2-5
clone size: -

CDR3 protein: CASSSTRGNTEAFF
CDR3 DNA: TGTGCCAGCAGCTCCACTAGGGGGAACACTGAAGCTTTCTTT
D gene: -
V gene: TRBV9
J gene: TRBJ1-1
clone size: -

CDR3 protein: CASSITGTSGTDTQYF
CDR3 DNA: TGTGCCAGTAGTATAACCGGGACTAGCGGGACAGATACGCAGTATTTT
D gene: TRBD2
V gene: TRBV19
J gene: TRBJ2-3
clone size: -

CDR3 protein: CAIGRGPYQPQHF
CDR3 DNA: TGTGCCATCGGTAGGGGGCCCTATCAGCCCCAGCATTTT
D gene: TRBD1
V gene: TRBV10-3
J gene: TRBJ1-5
clone size: -

CDR3 protein: CASSSQDTEAFF
CDR3 DNA: TGTGCCAGCAGCTCACAGGACACTGAAGCTTTCTTT
D gene: -
V gene: TRBV11-3
J gene: TRBJ1-1
clone size: -

CDR3 protein: CASSSGINTEAFF
CDR3 DNA: TGTGCCAGCAGCTCCGGAATAAACACTGAAGCTTTCTTT
D gene: -
V gene: TRBV7-2
J gene: TRBJ1-1
clone size: -

CDR3 protein: CASSLRLGTGSYNEQFF
CDR3 DNA: TGTGCCAGCAGCTTAAGGTTGGGGACCGGATCCTACAATGAGCAGTTCTTC
D gene: -
V gene: TRBV5-8
J gene: TRBJ2-1
clone size: once

CDR3 protein: CASSEGKKLFF
CDR3 DNA: TGTGCCAGCAGTGAAGGAAAAAAACTGTTTTTT
D gene: -
V gene: TRBV6-5
J gene: TRBJ1-4
clone size: once

CDR3 protein: CASSPGATNEKLFF
CDR3 DNA: TGCGCCAGCAGCCCCGGAGCAACTAATGAAAAACTGTTTTTT
D gene: -
V gene: TRBV5-1
J gene: TRBJ1-4
clone size: once

CDR3 protein: CASSLKGDAGYEQYF
CDR3 DNA: TGTGCCAGCAGCTTAAAGGGGGACGCAGGCTACGAGCAGTACTTC
D gene: -
V gene: TRBV7-2
J gene: TRBJ2-7
clone size: -

CDR3 protein: CASSLPGQGATDTQYF
CDR3 DNA: TGTGCCAGCAGCTTACCGGGACAGGGTGCCACAGATACGCAGTATTTT
D gene: TRBD1
V gene: TRBV5-4
J gene: TRBJ2-3
clone size: -

CDR3 protein: CASTGSGPSVSLHF
CDR3 DNA: TGTGCCAGCACCGGGTCCGGGCCTTCCGTCTCCCTCCACTTT
D gene: -
V gene: TRBV27
J gene: TRBJ1-6
clone size: once

CDR3 protein: CASSGWGTSDENIQYF
CDR3 DNA: TGTGCCAGCAGTGGCTGGGGGACTAGCGACGAAAACATTCAGTACTTC
D gene: TRBD2
V gene: TRBV25-1
J gene: TRBJ2-4
clone size: -

CDR3 protein: CASSLGEVGKLFF
CDR3 DNA: TGTGCCAGCTCCCTAGGGGAGGTGGGAAAACTGTTTTTT
D gene: -
V gene: TRBV18
J gene: TRBJ1-4
clone size: -

CDR3 protein: CASSPARDTQYF
CDR3 DNA: TGTGCCAGTAGTCCCGCTCGTGATACGCAGTATTTT
D gene: -
V gene: TRBV19
J gene: TRBJ2-3
clone size: -

CDR3 protein: CASSWDSNSPLHF
CDR3 DNA: TGCGCCAGCAGCTGGGACAGCAATTCACCCCTCCACTTT
D gene: TRBD1
V gene: TRBV5-1
J gene: TRBJ1-6
clone size: few

CDR3 protein: CASSLPKVPGETQYF
CDR3 DNA: TGTGCCAGCAGCTTGCCGAAGGTACCAGGGGAGACCCAGTACTTC
D gene: -
V gene: TRBV7-9
J gene: TRBJ2-5
clone size: -

CDR3 protein: CASSPWLGSPLHF
CDR3 DNA: TGTGCCAGCAGCCCGTGGTTGGGTTCACCCCTCCACTTT
D gene: -
V gene: TRBV27
J gene: TRBJ1-6
clone size: -

CDR3 protein: CAGGRDSYFLGGYTF
CDR3 DNA: TGTGCCGGGGGAAGGGACAGCTACTTTTTGGGTGGCTACACCTTC
D gene: TRBD1
V gene: TRBV30
J gene: TRBJ1-2
clone size: once

CDR3 protein: CASSIFAGHNQPQHF
CDR3 DNA: TGTGCCAGTAGTATCTTCGCAGGTCACAATCAGCCCCAGCATTTT
D gene: -
V gene: TRBV19
J gene: TRBJ1-5
clone size: -

CDR3 protein: CASSPPGDWGGYTF
CDR3 DNA: TGTGCCAGCAGTCCCCCAGGGGACTGGGGGGGCTACACCTTC
D gene: -
V gene: TRBV28
J gene: TRBJ1-2
clone size: -

CDR3 protein: CASSPAGQSTDTQYF
CDR3 DNA: TGTGCCAGCAGTCCAGCGGGTCAGAGCACAGATACGCAGTATTTT
D gene: -
V gene: TRBV6-5
J gene: TRBJ2-3
clone size: once

CDR3 protein: CASSHRLVISETQYF
CDR3 DNA: TGTGCCAGCAGCCACCGACTAGTAATTTCAGAGACCCAGTACTTC
D gene: -
V gene: TRBV7-8
J gene: TRBJ2-5
clone size: -

CDR3 protein: CASSGQGRDQPQHF
CDR3 DNA: TGTGCCAGCAGCGGACAGGGACGGGATCAGCCCCAGCATTTT
D gene: TRBD1
V gene: TRBV4-1
J gene: TRBJ1-5
clone size: -

CDR3 protein: CASSLAPGPYNEQFF
CDR3 DNA: TGTGCCAGCAGCTTAGCCCCGGGACCCTACAATGAGCAGTTCTTC
D gene: -
V gene: TRBV7-2
J gene: TRBJ2-1
clone size: -

CDR3 protein: CASSLISGGNYGYTF
CDR3 DNA: TGTGCCAGCAGCTTAATTTCAGGGGGTAACTATGGCTACACCTTC
D gene: TRBD1
V gene: TRBV5-6
J gene: TRBJ1-2
clone size: once

CDR3 protein: CASSLVGIPTEAFF
CDR3 DNA: TGCGCCAGCAGCTTGGTGGGCATCCCCACTGAAGCTTTCTTT
D gene: -
V gene: TRBV5-1
J gene: TRBJ1-1
clone size: -

CDR3 protein: CASSLAVDRAPGANVLTF
CDR3 DNA: TGCGCCAGCAGCTTGGCCGTGGACAGGGCTCCTGGGGCCAACGTCCTGACTTTC
D gene: TRBD1
V gene: TRBV5-1
J gene: TRBJ2-6
clone size: -

CDR3 protein: CASSLTGQDGELFF
CDR3 DNA: TGTGCCAGCAGCTTGACAGGACAGGACGGGGAGCTGTTTTTT
D gene: TRBD1
V gene: TRBV7-6
J gene: TRBJ2-2
clone size: -

CDR3 protein: CASSLGSTYEQYF
CDR3 DNA: TGCGCCAGCAGTCTAGGCAGTACCTACGAGCAGTACTTC
D gene: -
V gene: TRBV10-1
J gene: TRBJ2-7
clone size: -

CDR3 protein: CASTRGQGGDAGELFF
CDR3 DNA: TGTGCCAGCACCCGGGGACAGGGGGGGGATGCCGGGGAGCTGTTTTTT
D gene: TRBD1
V gene: TRBV7-2
J gene: TRBJ2-2
clone size: -

CDR3 protein: CASSQSTADTQYF
CDR3 DNA: TGCGCCAGCAGCCAGTCCACCGCCGATACGCAGTATTTT
D gene: -
V gene: TRBV4-3
J gene: TRBJ2-3
clone size: -

CDR3 protein: CASSQEGFGANEKLFF
CDR3 DNA: TGCGCCAGCAGCCAAGAGGGATTTGGGGCTAATGAAAAACTGTTTTTT
D gene: -
V gene: TRBV4-3
J gene: TRBJ1-4
clone size: -

CDR3 protein: CASSQGKGLAVTDTQYF
CDR3 DNA: TGTGCCAGCAGCCAAGGGAAGGGACTAGCGGTCACAGATACGCAGTATTTT
D gene: TRBD2
V gene: TRBV5-6
J gene: TRBJ2-3
clone size: -

CDR3 protein: CASSAGTVNQPQHF
CDR3 DNA: TGTGCCAGCAGCGCGGGGACAGTTAATCAGCCCCAGCATTTT
D gene: TRBD1
V gene: TRBV7-2
J gene: TRBJ1-5
clone size: once

CDR3 protein: CATTRTDTQYF
CDR3 DNA: TGTGCCACCACACGGACAGATACGCAGTATTTT
D gene: -
V gene: TRBV6-5
J gene: TRBJ2-3
clone size: -

CDR3 protein: CASSPSGGAGTYEQYF
CDR3 DNA: TGTGCCAGCAGCCCTAGCGGGGGGGCCGGTACCTACGAGCAGTACTTC
D gene: TRBD2
V gene: TRBV5-4
J gene: TRBJ2-7
clone size: -

CDR3 protein: CASSFAQGAVTNEKLFF
CDR3 DNA: TGCGCCAGCAGCTTCGCACAGGGGGCGGTCACTAATGAAAAACTGTTTTTT
D gene: TRBD1
V gene: TRBV5-1
J gene: TRBJ1-4
clone size: -

CDR3 protein: CASSSRGPDYEQYF
CDR3 DNA: TGTGCCAGCAGTTCCAGGGGTCCTGACTACGAGCAGTACTTC
D gene: -
V gene: TRBV27
J gene: TRBJ2-7
clone size: -

CDR3 protein: CASSLQGNTEAFF
CDR3 DNA: TGCGCCAGCAGCCTACAGGGGAACACTGAAGCTTTCTTT
D gene: -
V gene: TRBV5-1
J gene: TRBJ1-1
clone size: -

CDR3 protein: CASSSGQTKGSPLHF
CDR3 DNA: TGTGCCAGCAGTTCCGGACAGACTAAGGGTTCACCCCTCCACTTT
D gene: -
V gene: TRBV28
J gene: TRBJ1-6
clone size: -

CDR3 protein: CAISDRQAQQETQYF
CDR3 DNA: TGTGCCATCAGTGACCGACAGGCCCAACAAGAGACCCAGTACTTC
D gene: -
V gene: TRBV10-3
J gene: TRBJ2-5
clone size: -

CDR3 protein: CASSAGSLRSYEQYF
CDR3 DNA: TGTGCCAGTAGTGCAGGGAGTTTGAGGTCCTACGAGCAGTACTTC
D gene: -
V gene: TRBV19
J gene: TRBJ2-7
clone size: -

CDR3 protein: CAGTSELTDTQYF
CDR3 DNA: TGTGCCGGAACTAGCGAACTCACAGATACGCAGTATTTT
D gene: TRBD2
V gene: TRBV2
J gene: TRBJ2-3
clone size: -

CDR3 protein: CASSRGTERAFF
CDR3 DNA: TGTGCCAGCAGTCGCGGGACAGAGAGAGCTTTCTTT
D gene: TRBD1
V gene: TRBV6-5
J gene: TRBJ1-1
clone size: -

CDR3 protein: CASSFGGGTDTQYF
CDR3 DNA: TGTGCCAGCAGCTTCGGGGGGGGCACAGATACGCAGTATTTT
D gene: TRBD2
V gene: TRBV7-9
J gene: TRBJ2-3
clone size: -

CDR3 protein: CASSPHREKAFF
CDR3 DNA: TGTGCCAGCAGCCCCCACAGGGAAAAAGCTTTCTTT
D gene: -
V gene: TRBV2
J gene: TRBJ1-1
clone size: -

CDR3 protein: CAISESTPQGSREKLFF
CDR3 DNA: TGTGCCATCAGTGAGTCGACTCCACAGGGTAGTCGCGAAAAACTGTTTTTT
D gene: -
V gene: TRBV10-3
J gene: TRBJ1-4
clone size: -

CDR3 protein: CASRRDPSNEQFF
CDR3 DNA: TGCGCCAGCAGAAGGGACCCCAGCAATGAGCAGTTCTTC
D gene: -
V gene: TRBV5-1
J gene: TRBJ2-1
clone size: -

CDR3 protein: CASSPDKSNQPQHF
CDR3 DNA: TGTGCCAGCAGCCCTGACAAGAGCAATCAGCCCCAGCATTTT
D gene: -
V gene: TRBV21-1
J gene: TRBJ1-5
clone size: -

CDR3 protein: CASSLEGGTEAFF
CDR3 DNA: TGCGCCAGCAGCTTGGAAGGTGGGACTGAAGCTTTCTTT
D gene: -
V gene: TRBV5-1
J gene: TRBJ1-1
clone size: -

CDR3 protein: CASSPFGANVLTF
CDR3 DNA: TGTGCCAGCAGCCCCTTCGGGGCCAACGTCCTGACTTTC
D gene: -
V gene: TRBV7-3
J gene: TRBJ2-6
clone size: -

CDR3 protein: CASSPPILRETQYF
CDR3 DNA: TGTGCCAGCAGTCCACCCATTCTAAGGGAGACCCAGTACTTC
D gene: -
V gene: TRBV7-2
J gene: TRBJ2-5
clone size: -

CDR3 protein: CASSTGMGLDEAFF
CDR3 DNA: TGTGCCAGCAGCACCGGGATGGGGCTCGACGAAGCTTTCTTT
D gene: -
V gene: TRBV5-4
J gene: TRBJ1-1
clone size: -

CDR3 protein: CASSLTSGPFSVQGSSGANVLTF
CDR3 DNA: TGTGCCAGCAGCTTAACTTCAGGCCCCTTTTCTGTTCAGGGGAGCTCTGGGGCCAACGTCCTGACTTTC
D gene: -
V gene: TRBV7-3
J gene: TRBJ2-6
clone size: -

CDR3 protein: CASSLEPGGYNSPLHF
CDR3 DNA: TGTGCCAGCAGCTTAGAACCAGGGGGTTACAATTCACCCCTCCACTTT
D gene: TRBD1
V gene: TRBV11-2
J gene: TRBJ1-6
clone size: -

CDR3 protein: CASSPDYLIGNQPQHF
CDR3 DNA: TGTGCCAGCAGCCCGGACTACCTAATAGGCAATCAGCCCCAGCATTTT
D gene: -
V gene: TRBV7-2
J gene: TRBJ1-5
clone size: -

CDR3 protein: CASSLEVEYTDTQYF
CDR3 DNA: TGTGCCAGCAGCTTAGAGGTGGAATACACAGATACGCAGTATTTT
D gene: -
V gene: TRBV5-4
J gene: TRBJ2-3
clone size: -

CDR3 protein: CASSVGGTSVVHEQFF
CDR3 DNA: TGTGCCAGCAGCGTAGGAGGGACTAGCGTGGTCCATGAGCAGTTCTTC
D gene: TRBD2
V gene: TRBV9
J gene: TRBJ2-1
clone size: once